A selection of T cell receptor beta chains follows, all from one sample in a study of shared clonotypes between healthy human individuals. Profiled with immunoSEQ multiplex PCR; TCRdb holds only in-frame clones, not every one. The sample holds approximately 2,200,000 clones; about 92% are singletons and the top ten take more than 1.5%. The sequencing input was naive CD8+ T cells from PBMCs. These receptors all come from a man aged 18 to 29 in good health. Some clones in this sample may be carry-over from other donors' samples. Each CDR3 is given with its conserved first and last residue. A D gene is named only where the DNA matches it firmly. Some rows have no size entry. The others give once, few or many, or a class for an expanded clone.

>.|TRBJ2-7|TRBV5-5|.
CASSWTPSSSYEQYF
TGTGCCAGCAGCTGGACACCTTCCAGCTCCTACGAGCAGTACTTC
>.|TRBJ2-7|TRBV10-2|.
CASSEGARNYEQYF
TGCGCCAGCAGTGAAGGGGCACGAAACTACGAGCAGTACTTC
>.|TRBJ2-7|TRBV5-1|.
CASSFRDTYEQYF
TGCGCCAGCAGCTTTCGGGACACCTACGAGCAGTACTTC
>.|TRBJ1-4|TRBV2|.
CASSKGPNEKLFF
TGTGCCAGCAGCAAGGGACCTAATGAAAAACTGTTTTTT
>TRBD1|TRBJ2-1|TRBV28|.
CASSLTGGPEQFF
TGTGCCAGCAGTTTAACAGGGGGCCCGGAGCAGTTCTTC
>.|TRBJ2-7|TRBV29-1|.
CSVTPIDSDYEQYF
TGCAGCGTGACCCCCATTGACAGCGACTACGAGCAGTACTTC
>TRBD2|TRBJ2-5|TRBV9|.
CASSGGLAGVYETQYF
TGTGCCAGCAGCGGGGGACTAGCGGGAGTTTACGAGACCCAGTACTTC
>.|TRBJ2-2|TRBV7-3|.
CASSNSGDTGELFF
TGTGCCAGCAGCAACTCCGGGGACACCGGGGAGCTGTTTTTT
>.|TRBJ1-5|TRBV5-6|.
CASSNSGQPQHF
TGTGCCAGCAGTAATTCGGGGCAGCCCCAGCATTTT
>TRBD1|TRBJ1-2|TRBV15|once
CATSPRGTGHYGYTF
TGTGCCACCAGCCCCCGAGGGACAGGGCACTATGGCTACACCTTC
>.|TRBJ1-5|TRBV6-6|.
CASPAEGRDSNQPQHF
TGTGCCAGCCCGGCTGAGGGGCGAGATAGCAATCAGCCCCAGCATTTT
>.|TRBJ2-1|TRBV7-2|.
CASSSYVNEQFF
TGTGCCAGCAGCTCATACGTGAATGAGCAGTTCTTC
>.|TRBJ2-3|TRBV7-8|.
CASSLGRADTQYF
TGTGCCAGCAGCTTAGGGAGGGCCGATACGCAGTATTTT
>.|TRBJ2-1|TRBV27|.
CASSLGQNSYNEQFF
TGTGCCAGCAGTTTAGGGCAGAACTCCTACAATGAGCAGTTCTTC
>TRBD2|TRBJ2-1|TRBV5-8|.
CASSLGTSGSYTIEQFF
TGTGCCAGCAGCTTGGGGACTAGCGGGAGTTATACCATTGAGCAGTTCTTC
>.|TRBJ1-2|TRBV6-1|.
CASSEARGRPYGYTF
TGTGCCAGCAGTGAAGCGCGTGGCCGACCCTATGGCTACACCTTC
>TRBD2|TRBJ2-7|TRBV27|.
CASSTPSTSGKPYEQYF
TGTGCCAGCAGTACACCTTCGACTAGCGGGAAACCCTACGAGCAGTACTTC
>.|TRBJ2-1|TRBV4-3|.
CASSQVSSLTIPGDEQFF
TGCGCCAGCAGCCAAGTTTCTTCCCTAACAATCCCCGGAGATGAGCAGTTCTTC
>.|TRBJ2-1|TRBV7-9|.
CASSLPQAEQFF
TGTGCCAGCAGCTTACCTCAGGCTGAGCAGTTCTTC
>.|TRBJ2-7|TRBV14|.
CASSQSRYFYEQYF
TGTGCCAGCAGCCAAAGCCGTTACTTCTACGAGCAGTACTTC
>TRBD2|TRBJ2-1|TRBV7-8|.
CASSPSSGRYSYNEQFF
TGTGCCAGCAGCCCAAGTAGCGGGAGGTACTCCTACAATGAGCAGTTCTTC
>.|TRBJ2-1|TRBV9|.
CASSGRRQSTYNEQFF
TGTGCCAGCAGCGGACGACGACAATCCACCTACAATGAGCAGTTCTTC
>.|TRBJ1-1|TRBV29-1|.
CSANGKGLEAFF
TGCAGCGCTAACGGAAAGGGCTTAGAAGCTTTCTTT
>.|TRBJ2-2|TRBV7-9|.
CASRKDTGELFF
TGTGCCAGCCGGAAAGACACCGGGGAGCTGTTTTTT
>TRBD2|TRBJ2-2|TRBV27|.
CASSFRLAPGELFF
TGTGCCAGCAGTTTCCGACTAGCACCCGGGGAGCTGTTTTTT
>TRBD1|TRBJ2-2|TRBV19|.
CASSRPQGAVGELFF
TGTGCCAGTAGTAGGCCTCAGGGGGCGGTCGGGGAGCTGTTTTTT
>.|TRBJ2-7|TRBV7-2|.
CASSYAFGGPKRYEQYF
TGTGCCAGCAGTTATGCTTTCGGGGGTCCCAAAAGGTACGAGCAGTACTTC
>.|TRBJ2-5|TRBV5-1|once
CASSLEKGGETQYF
TGCGCCAGCAGCTTGGAAAAGGGGGGAGAGACCCAGTACTTC
>.|TRBJ1-1|TRBV19|.
CASSGLVVNTEAFF
TGTGCCAGTAGTGGTTTGGTAGTGAACACTGAAGCTTTCTTT
>TRBD1|TRBJ1-5|TRBV7-9|.
CASSLPGQDNQPQHF
TGTGCCAGCAGCCTTCCGGGACAGGACAATCAGCCCCAGCATTTT